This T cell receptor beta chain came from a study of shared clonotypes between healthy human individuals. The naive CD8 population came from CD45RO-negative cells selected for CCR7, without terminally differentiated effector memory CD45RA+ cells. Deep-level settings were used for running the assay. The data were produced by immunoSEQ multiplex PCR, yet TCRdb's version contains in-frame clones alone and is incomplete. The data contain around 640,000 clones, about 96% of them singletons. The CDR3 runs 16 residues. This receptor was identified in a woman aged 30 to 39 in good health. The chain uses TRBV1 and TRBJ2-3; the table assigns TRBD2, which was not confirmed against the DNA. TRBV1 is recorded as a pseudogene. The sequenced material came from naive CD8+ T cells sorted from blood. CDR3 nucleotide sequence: TGCACCAGCAGCCAAGATCGAGCGATCCGCACAGATACGCAGTATTTT. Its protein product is CTSSQDRAIRTDTQYF.